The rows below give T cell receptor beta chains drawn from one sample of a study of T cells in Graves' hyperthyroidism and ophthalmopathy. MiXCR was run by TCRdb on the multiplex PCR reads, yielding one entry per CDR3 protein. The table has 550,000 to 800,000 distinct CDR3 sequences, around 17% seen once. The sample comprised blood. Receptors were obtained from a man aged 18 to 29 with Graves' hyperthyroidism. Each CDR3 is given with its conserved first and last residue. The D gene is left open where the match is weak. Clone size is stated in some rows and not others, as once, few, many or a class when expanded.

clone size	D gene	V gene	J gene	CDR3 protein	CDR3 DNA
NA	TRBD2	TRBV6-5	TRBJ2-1	CASSYQAGDEQFF	TGTGCCAGCAGTTACCAAGCGGGAGACGAGCAGTTCTTC
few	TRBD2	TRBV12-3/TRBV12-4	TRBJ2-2	CASSAAGGTGELFF	TGTGCCAGCAGTGCAGCGGGAGGGACCGGGGAGCTGTTTTTT
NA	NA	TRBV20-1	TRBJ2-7	CSAGGMAGNEYEQYF	TGCAGTGCAGGGGGTATGGCAGGGAACGAATACGAGCAGTACTTC
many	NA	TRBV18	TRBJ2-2	CASSPSVVGELFF	TGTGCCAGCTCACCATCGGTGGTTGGGGAGCTGTTTTTT
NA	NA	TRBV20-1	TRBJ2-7	CSARVPFHEQYF	TGCAGTGCTAGAGTTCCCTTCCACGAGCAGTACTTC
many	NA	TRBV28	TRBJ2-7	CASSLSSAGGLEQYF	TGTGCCAGCAGTTTATCTTCCGCAGGGGGGCTGGAGCAGTACTTC
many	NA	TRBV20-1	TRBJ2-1	CSAREAATAYNEQFF	TGCAGTGCTAGAGAGGCGGCTACAGCATACAATGAGCAGTTCTTC
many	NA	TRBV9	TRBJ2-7	CASSSQGASYEQYF	TGTGCCAGCAGTTCACAGGGTGCGTCCTACGAGCAGTACTTC
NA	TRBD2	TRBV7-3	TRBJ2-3	CASSLRANAGGPSDTQYF	TGTGCCAGCAGCTTAAGGGCGAACGCGGGAGGGCCGTCAGATACGCAGTATTTT
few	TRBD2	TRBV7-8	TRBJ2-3	CASSLGGLAGWVGDTQYF	TGTGCCAGCAGCTTGGGGGGACTAGCGGGTTGGGTAGGAGATACGCAGTATTTT
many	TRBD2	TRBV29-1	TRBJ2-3	CSVGEGASGTDTQYF	TGCAGCGTTGGTGAAGGTGCTAGCGGGACAGATACGCAGTATTTT
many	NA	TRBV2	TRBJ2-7	CASRDGREQYF	TGTGCCAGCAGGGATGGACGCGAGCAGTACTTC
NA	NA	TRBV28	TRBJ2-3	CASSLDSQWAQYF	TGTGCCAGCAGCCTCGACTCCCAGTGGGCGCAGTATTTT